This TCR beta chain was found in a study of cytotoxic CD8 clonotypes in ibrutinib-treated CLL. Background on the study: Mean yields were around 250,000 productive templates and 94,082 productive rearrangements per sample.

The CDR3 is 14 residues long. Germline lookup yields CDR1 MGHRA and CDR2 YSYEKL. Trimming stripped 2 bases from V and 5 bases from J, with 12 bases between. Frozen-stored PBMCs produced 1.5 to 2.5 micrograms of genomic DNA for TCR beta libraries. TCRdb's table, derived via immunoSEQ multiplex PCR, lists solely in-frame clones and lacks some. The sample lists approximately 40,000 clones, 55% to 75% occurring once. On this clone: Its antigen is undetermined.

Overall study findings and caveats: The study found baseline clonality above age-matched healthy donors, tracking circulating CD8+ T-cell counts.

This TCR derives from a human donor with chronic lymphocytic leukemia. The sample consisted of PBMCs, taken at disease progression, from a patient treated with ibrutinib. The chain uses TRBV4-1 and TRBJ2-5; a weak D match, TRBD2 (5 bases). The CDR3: CASSQPGNWETQYF. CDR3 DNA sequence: TGCGCCAGCAGCCAACCCGGGAATTGGGAGACCCAGTACTTC.